This T cell receptor beta chain comes out of a study of graft-versus-host responses after intestinal transplantation. Study background: Each transplant was multivisceral, liver-intestinal, or isolated intestinal. The whole recipient group had anti-thymocyte globulin induction followed by tacrolimus and steroids for two to three years. Study-wide results and limits: Across patients carrying graft-donor T cell macrochimerism, allografts held high graft-versus-host to host-versus-graft clonal ratios. Recipient marrow held GvH clones, some first seen in ileum or blood.

Germline CDR1 is SEHNR and CDR2 is FQNEAQ (reference sequence). The CDR3 totals 17 residues. V lost 9 bases, J lost 6 bases, and 17 bases stayed unmatched. The protocol was immunoSEQ multiplex PCR, while the TCRdb copy is restricted to in-frame clones and leaves out a portion. The profile covers 100,000 or so clones, with roughly 87% appearing a single time and around 0.98% taken by the ten largest. In regard to this clone: Antigen specificity is unknown.

V is TRBV7-9 and J is TRBJ1-6, with 7 positions matching TRBD1. This receptor was taken from a human donor who was the organ donor for an intestinal transplant. This specimen consisted of unstimulated CD4+ T cells sorted from spleen or lymph node cells, obtained before transplant. As DNA, the CDR3 is TGTGCCAGTGAAGACGACAGGACCTCAGGGGGTAATTCACCCCTCCACTTT. Residues: CASEDDRTSGGNSPLHF.